This entry lists 19 T cell receptor beta chains sequenced from one sample in a study of T cell repertoires in cytomegalovirus infection. A single record per CDR3 protein comes from TCRdb applying MiXCR to the reads. The repertoire has around 710,000 distinct CDR3 sequences, roughly 29% of them found once; the top ten carry around 13%. These receptors' antigens are unknown. The material was cultured CD8+ T cells from PBMCs, obtained from culture after CMV antigen stimulation. The receptor source for this set is a human donor in good health (CMV status not recorded). Some clones in this sample may be carry-over from other donors' samples.

V is TRBV27 and J is TRBJ1-3; D possibly corresponds to TRBD1 (5 bases). This CDR3 contains 14 residues. Trimming left V 5 bases short and J 4 bases short, with 12 bases between. Germline loops: CDR1 MNHEY, CDR2 SMNVEV (reference sequence). The CDR3 spells CASSRQGTGNTIYF. Here the CDR3 DNA reads TGTGCCAGCAGTCGTCAGGGTACAGGAAACACCATATATTTT.

This clonotype appeared a few times. CDR3 sequence (DNA): TGTGCCAGCAGCCCGATAGACAGGCTCAATGAAAAACTGTTTTTT. As protein: CASSPIDRLNEKLFF. The chain is built from TRBV7-9 and TRBJ1-4; D is perhaps TRBD1 (6 bases). CDR1 SEHNR and CDR2 FQNEAQ come from the germline V gene (reference sequence). The V end was cut by 5 bases, the J end by 5 bases, with 15 bases between. The CDR3 consists of 15 residues.

The chain recombines TRBV7-9 with TRBJ2-2; a possible D gene is TRBD2 (6 bases). Germline V gene sequence: CDR1 SEHNR, CDR2 FQNEAQ (reference sequence). This CDR3 region has 16 residues. V dropped 4 bases and J dropped 0 bases, with 12 bases sitting between them. CDR3 region: CASSSLASANTGELFF. The CDR3 nucleotides are TGTGCCAGCAGCTCGCTTGCTAGCGCGAACACCGGGGAGCTGTTTTTT.

The rearrangement joins TRBV7-9 to TRBJ2-4, with D possibly being TRBD2 (7 bases). The V and J ends lost 5 bases and 0 bases respectively, with 14 bases between them. CDR3 length: 16 amino acids. The germline CDR1 and CDR2 sequences are SEHNR and FQNEAQ (reference sequence). CDR3 sequence reads: CASSPLGGLAKNIQYF. CDR3 nucleotides: TGTGCCAGCAGCCCTCTCGGGGGGCTAGCCAAAAACATTCAGTACTTC.

This clonotype was observed a few times. This chain's CDR3 is CASSPIDSPNQPQHF. CDR3 nucleotides: TGTGCCAGCAGCCCAATCGACAGCCCCAATCAGCCCCAGCATTTT. J is TRBJ1-5 and V is TRBV7-6; maybe TRBD1 (5 bases). Between the trimmed V and J ends, which lost 5 bases and 3 bases, there was a span of 14 bases. Per germline, CDR1 SGHVS and CDR2 FNYEAQ. The CDR3 has 15 amino acids.

V gene TRBV19 combines with J gene TRBJ2-1; no reliable D call. Per the germline V gene, CDR1 is LNHDA and CDR2 is SQIVND (reference sequence). The V gene lost 3 bases and the J gene lost 6 bases, with 15 bases spanning the gap. The CDR3 runs to 15 residues. Here the CDR3 DNA reads TGTGCCAGTAGTATCGGCTATTTCTCGCTCAATGAGCAGTTCTTC. Amino acids: CASSIGYFSLNEQFF. Drawing the rest from reference TRBV19 and TRBJ2-1, the complete variable domain is DGGITQSPKYLFRKEGQNVTLSCEQNLNHDAMYWYRQDPGQGLRLIYYSQIVNDFQKGDIAEGYSVSREKKESFPLTVTSAQKNPTAFYLCASSIGYFSLNEQFFGPGTRLTVL.

This clonotype has more than one count but fewer than ten. The V gene is TRBV27, the J gene TRBJ1-6; D gene unclear. Germline V gene sequence: CDR1 MNHEY, CDR2 SMNVEV (reference sequence). CDR3 length: 12 amino acids. CDR3 amino acids: CVKRSYNSPLHF. Here the CDR3 DNA reads TGTGTCAAGCGGTCCTATAATTCACCCCTCCACTTT.

The gene calls are TRBV9 and TRBJ1-6; weak D call: TRBD1 (6 bases). The CDR3 is 16 amino acids. Germline-derived CDR1 and CDR2 are SGDLS and YYNGEE. V gave up 3 bases and J gave up 6 bases, with 16 bases separating them. CDR3 DNA: TGTGCCAGCAGCGAGAGGGGGACCCGGGTTAATTCACCCCTCCACTTT. It specifies CASSERGTRVNSPLHF. The complete variable domain, with remaining parts taken from reference TRBV9 and TRBJ1-6, reads DSGVTQTPKHLITATGQRVTLRCSPRSGDLSVYWYQQSLDQGLQFLIQYYNGEERAKGNILERFSAQQFPDLHSELNLSSLELGDSALYFCASSERGTRVNSPLHFGNGTRLTVT.

The table lists this clonotype with a few counts. The rearrangement links TRBV7-2 to TRBJ1-2, with 7 bases lining up with TRBD1. V dropped 2 bases and J dropped 5; count of bases not matched to a gene: 8. CDR1 is SGHTA and CDR2 is FQGNSA in the germline V gene. This CDR3 has 15 residues. This chain's CDR3 is CASSLIPGQKYGYTF. The CDR3 nucleotides read TGTGCCAGCAGCTTAATTCCGGGACAGAAGTATGGCTACACCTTC.

The chain recombines TRBV28 with TRBJ2-7; perhaps TRBD1 as D (5 bases). CDR1 and CDR2 (germline): MDHEN, SYDVKM. The CDR3 length is 17 residues. V shed 5 bases and J shed 0 bases, with 20 bases lying between them. The CDR3 DNA reads as TGTGCCAGCAGTAGTGGGGTTGCCATCCAGGGCTCCTACGAGCAGTACGTC. Amino acids: CASSSGVAIQGSYEQYV.

The V call is TRBV28, the J call TRBJ2-3; 10 bases agree with TRBD2. The CDR3 consists of 18 residues. Germline assignment: CDR1 MDHEN and CDR2 SYDVKM. The V segment lost 3 bases and the J segment 0 bases; nucleotides outside the gene matches: 9. The CDR3 reads CASSFPTSGVASTDTQYF. The DNA of the CDR3 is TGTGCCAGCAGTTTTCCTACTAGCGGGGTAGCTAGCACAGATACGCAGTATTTT. The full variable domain, with the rest looked up from reference TRBV28 and TRBJ2-3, is DVKVTQSSRYLVKRTGEKVFLECVQDMDHENMFWYRQDPGLGLRLIYFSYDVKMKEKGDIPEGYSVSREKKERFSLILESASTNQTSMYLCASSFPTSGVASTDTQYFGPGTRLTVL.

The rearrangement links TRBV15 to TRBJ2-2; D might be TRBD2 (5 bases). Between the trimmed V and J ends, which lost 6 bases and 7 bases, there was a span of 6 bases. Germline loops: CDR1 LNHNV, CDR2 YYDKDF (reference sequence). CDR3 size: 11 residues. CDR3 amino acids: CATREDGELFF. Here the CDR3 DNA reads TGTGCCACCAGGGAGGACGGGGAGCTGTTTTTT.

This clonotype occurred a few times. As DNA, the CDR3 is TGTGCCAGCAGCACCGACGTGTGGCACGAGCAGTACTTC. Its translation: CASSTDVWHEQYF. The chain recombines TRBV6-8 with TRBJ2-7, with unresolved D. Germline CDR1 reads MNHGY; CDR2 reads SAAAGT. The ends were cut back, 6 bases at V and 5 bases at J, with 14 bases in the middle. The CDR3 loop spans 13 amino acids.

This chain links TRBV7-9 with TRBJ2-7, with 9 nucleotides matching TRBD2. CDR3 length: 14 amino acids. Germline CDR1 SEHNR, CDR2 FQNEAQ (reference sequence). Trimming at V came to 4 bases and at J to 3 bases, leaving 4 bases not matched to a gene. The CDR3 DNA reads as TGTGCCAGCAGCTCCGGGACTAGCAACTACGAGCAGTACGTC. Translated: CASSSGTSNYEQYV.

The V and J genes are TRBV12-3 or TRBV12-4 and TRBJ2-7; D may be TRBD1 (6 bases). CDR3 length equals 14 residues. The ends were cut back, 7 bases at V and 2 bases at J, with 15 bases in the middle. The CDR3 DNA sequence: TGTGCCAGCACCGATTGGACAGCGACCTACGAGCAGTACTTC. Translation: CASTDWTATYEQYF.

This clonotype was detected a few times. The J gene is TRBJ2-7, the V gene TRBV7-9; 10 bases line up with TRBD1. The CDR3 consists of 16 residues. The V gene end was trimmed by 5 bases and the J gene end by 2 bases; junction bases not matched to a gene: 9. Germline CDR1 and CDR2: SEHNR and FQNEAQ (reference sequence). The CDR3, as DNA: TGTGCCAGCAGCCAGGCCCGGGACAGGGGTCCCTACGAGCAGTACTTC. Translating it yields CASSQARDRGPYEQYF.

This rearrangement joins TRBV2 to TRBJ2-1; maybe TRBD1 (5 bases). The ends were cut back, 7 bases at V and 13 bases at J, with 11 bases in the middle. Germline assignment: CDR1 SNHLY and CDR2 FYNNEI. This CDR3 comprises 10 residues. The CDR3 here is CASMGQLQFF. CDR3 nucleotide sequence: TGTGCCAGCATGGGGCAGCTTCAGTTCTTC.

This CDR3 is CASRTLTSGYNEQFF. As DNA, the CDR3 is TGTGCCAGCAGGACCCTGACTAGCGGTTACAATGAGCAGTTCTTC. V and J are TRBV6-2 or TRBV6-3 and TRBJ2-1, with 9 bases aligning to TRBD2. The germline CDR1 and CDR2 sequences are MNHEY and SVGEGT. The CDR3 spans 15 residues. V trimming: 6 bases; J trimming: 4 bases; junction bases outside the gene matches: 7.

The chain uses TRBV12-3 or TRBV12-4 and TRBJ1-2; D is possibly TRBD1 (5 bases). V was clipped by 6 bases and J by 1 base, with 12 bases between them. CDR3 length: 14 residues. CDR3 sequence (DNA): TGTGCCAGCAGCGATGGGGGGGGTAACTATGGCTACACCTTC. Residues: CASSDGGGNYGYTF.